This T cell receptor beta chain was captured by sequencing in a study of T cell changes during pregnancy in multiple sclerosis (dated by TCRdb to the late 2010s). Turning to the overall study: Changes in the T cell repertoire over the course of pregnancy were examined in this study in women with multiple sclerosis.

For this clone: This clone's antigen is unknown. Base qualities were left out, and no much larger clone turns up one base away.

Preparation of the library involved the immunoSEQ multiplex PCR assay. Here the immuneACCESS table is served through TCRdb, limited to in-frame sequences with V and J called. Missing clones are a known gap in these copies; in checked studies unresolved V genes cover under half, and the rest lacks a known reason. The sample table records 30,000 to 45,000 clones; approximately 92% of these occur just once. In total, the top ten clones hold about 1.2% of the sample. CDR1 SGHRS and CDR2 YFSETQ were looked up in the germline V gene. V sheds 1 base and J sheds 2 bases, leaving 13 bases between their ends. The CDR3 holds 16 amino acids from the cysteine to the phenylalanine. The CDR3 DNA has 48 bases and is translated from base 1.

The sequence joins TRBV5-1 to TRBJ2-1; the D segment cannot be called with confidence. Sequences were obtained from PBMCs (not recorded whether the cells were cultured). The source is a female donor with multiple sclerosis, enrolled in a pregnancy study. The CDR3 here reads CASSLFGKDAYNEQFF. The DNA is TGCGCCAGCAGCTTGTTCGGAAAGGACGCCTACAATGAGCAGTTCTTC.